The 31 T cell receptor beta chains presented below share a single source sample, sequenced in a study of T cell responses to AZD1222 COVID-19 vaccine. Measured with immunoSEQ multiplex PCR; TCRdb has only the in-frame clones, and not every one. This table holds approximately 150,000 clones, around 89% found once. The sample consisted of peripheral blood, taken on day 0 of AZD1222 vaccination. These receptors all stem from an adult in good health.

The V call is TRBV7-9, the J call TRBJ1-4; 8 positions agree with TRBD1. The CDR3 spans 15 residues. V lost 5 bases and J lost 6; bases outside the gene matches: 8. In germline, CDR1 is SEHNR, CDR2 FQNEAQ (reference sequence). Here the CDR3 reads CASSRGTGGDEKLFF. Here the CDR3 DNA reads TGTGCCAGCAGCCGTGGGACAGGAGGGGATGAAAAACTGTTTTTT.

This chain uses TRBV7-2 with TRBJ1-6, with a possible D match to TRBD1 (6 bases). The V gene lost 5 bases and the J gene lost 1 base, with 15 bases spanning the gap. CDR1 is SGHTA, CDR2 FQGNSA, per germline. The CDR3 consists of 17 residues. Written as DNA, the CDR3 is TGTGCCAGCAGCCCTCGGGGGGGCCGTTCCTATAATTCACCCCTCCACTTT. This gives the protein CASSPRGGRSYNSPLHF.

The V gene is TRBV29-1, the J gene TRBJ2-7, with D unclear. The V end was cut by 6 bases, the J end by 1 base, with 10 bases between. The CDR3 consists of 12 residues. Germline values: CDR1 SQVTM, CDR2 ANQGSEA. The CDR3 spells CSVQQKSYEQYF. DNA for the CDR3: TGCAGCGTCCAACAGAAATCCTACGAGCAGTACTTC.

This clone appeared once. This chain uses TRBV6-2 or TRBV6-3 with TRBJ2-3; D possibly matches TRBD1 or TRBD2 (5 bases each). Germline V gene lookup returns CDR1 MNHEY and CDR2 SVGEGT. V lost 2 bases, J lost 0 bases, and 9 bases lay in between. This CDR3 region has 15 residues. The CDR3 protein is CASSYGGSSTDTQYF. CDR3 nucleotide sequence: TGTGCCAGCAGTTACGGGGGATCTAGCACAGATACGCAGTATTTT.

V gene TRBV9 combines with J gene TRBJ2-1; the D gene is possibly TRBD1 (5 bases). The V end was cut by 1 base, the J end by 4 bases, with 12 bases between. Per germline, CDR1 SGDLS and CDR2 YYNGEE. The CDR3 consists of 15 residues. The CDR3 DNA is TGTGCCAGCAGCGTATTGCCAGGGTCGTACAATGAGCAGTTCTTC. Its translation: CASSVLPGSYNEQFF.

This chain joins TRBV5-1 and TRBJ1-4, with 8 bases that match TRBD1. Germline V gene sequence: CDR1 SGHRS, CDR2 YFSETQ. V was pared by 1 base and J by 8 bases, with 4 bases of the junction left unmatched. The CDR3 spans 14 residues. The CDR3 reads CASSLTGGPEKLFF. In DNA, the CDR3 is TGCGCCAGCAGCTTGACAGGGGGACCCGAAAAACTGTTTTTT.

The genes are TRBV2 and TRBJ1-1, with a tentative D call TRBD1 (5 bases). This CDR3 is built from 16 residues. Per the germline V gene, CDR1 is SNHLY and CDR2 is FYNNEI. V was cut by 7 bases and J by 1 base, with 19 bases left in between. The CDR3 DNA follows: TGTGCCAGCACGGTTCGGGGCCCCGGGGCGAACACTGAAGCTTTCTTT. This sequence encodes CASTVRGPGANTEAFF.

The chain employs TRBV6-5 and TRBJ2-2, with 7 bases identical to TRBD2. CDR3 size: 16 residues. V was clipped by 0 bases and J by 6 bases; unmatched bases: 7. The germline V gene encodes CDR1 MNHEY and CDR2 SVGAGI. CDR3 loop: CASSYSTEGGPGELFF. The CDR3 DNA is TGTGCCAGCAGTTACTCGACGGAGGGAGGGCCCGGGGAGCTGTTTTTT.

The chain recombines TRBV12-3 or TRBV12-4 with TRBJ2-5, with D perhaps matching TRBD1 (6 bases). This CDR3 is 13 amino acids long. Trimming pared 5 bases from V and 3 bases from J, leaving 10 bases between. The CDR3 region has the DNA TGTGCCAGCAGTGGACAGATAAAAGAGACCCAGTACTTC. It specifies CASSGQIKETQYF.

This clone was recorded only once. This chain joins TRBV4-2 and TRBJ2-5; 15 bases fit TRBD2. This CDR3 contains 19 residues. The germline CDR1 and CDR2 sequences are LGHNA and YNFKEQ. V shed 0 bases, J shed 2 bases, and the junction held 7 bases outside the gene matches. CDR3 region: CASSQDLGLAGGRQETQYF. The CDR3 bases are TGTGCCAGCAGCCAAGATCTCGGACTAGCGGGGGGGCGGCAAGAGACCCAGTACTTC.

The J gene is TRBJ1-3, the V gene TRBV6-5; D is uncertain. V lost 4 bases and J lost 4, with 11 bases in between. CDR1 is MNHEY and CDR2 is SVGAGI in the germline V gene. The CDR3 has 14 residues. The CDR3 bases are TGTGCCAGCAGTTTAGGACGAACCGGAAACACCATATATTTT. It is translated as CASSLGRTGNTIYF.

This chain uses TRBV2 with TRBJ2-7; 9 bases align to TRBD1. V lost 7 bases and J lost 9; bases outside the gene matches: 10. Germline V CDR1 and CDR2: SNHLY, FYNNEI. CDR3 size: 13 residues. CDR3 coding DNA: TGTGCCAGCAAGGACAGGGGAGTAGCGGGGCAGTACTTC. Its protein product is CASKDRGVAGQYF.

The chain employs TRBV6-2 or TRBV6-3 and TRBJ1-6; D call uncertain. Trimming removed 5 bases from V and 13 bases from J, with 15 bases in between. The CDR3 is 13 residues long. Per the germline V gene, CDR1 is MNHEY and CDR2 is SVGEGT. The CDR3 region has the DNA TGTGCCAGCAGTACTCCGCGCACGGGGCCCCTCCACTTT. This sequence encodes CASSTPRTGPLHF.

The gene calls are TRBV2 and TRBJ2-5, with TRBD1 matching 9 bases. This CDR3 is 14 amino acids long. V trimming: 4 bases; J trimming: 3 bases; junction bases outside the gene matches: 3. From germline, CDR1 is SNHLY and CDR2 FYNNEI. As DNA, the CDR3 is TGTGCCAGCAGTGGGACAGGGGAGGAAGAGACCCAGTACTTC. Protein: CASSGTGEEETQYF.

This clone was observed once. The CDR3: CASSRASEGFSYGYTF. The CDR3 bases are TGTGCCAGCAGCCGAGCCTCTGAAGGCTTCTCATATGGCTACACCTTC. V and J are TRBV5-6 and TRBJ1-2; D uncertain. The CDR3 sequence is 16 residues long. The V and J ends lost 4 bases and 5 bases respectively, with 21 bases between them. The germline V gene encodes CDR1 SGHDT and CDR2 YYEEEE.

The gene calls are TRBV6-5 and TRBJ1-2; D may be TRBD1 (5 bases). There are 13 residues in the CDR3. V was shortened by 11 bases and J by 2 bases, with 15 bases between the two germline ends. The V gene's germline CDR1 is MNHEY and CDR2 SVGAGI. The CDR3 sequence is CAGRDGLNYGYTF. The CDR3 DNA sequence: TGTGCCGGTCGGGACGGACTAAACTATGGCTACACCTTC.

This sequence joins TRBV6-5 and TRBJ2-5, with 13 bases matching TRBD2. This CDR3 comprises 16 residues. After removal of 0 bases from V and 2 bases from J, the junction contained 0 bases not matched to a gene. CDR1 is MNHEY and CDR2 is SVGAGI in the germline V gene. The CDR3 DNA reads TGTGCCAGCAGTTACTCGGGACTAGCGGGACAAGAGACCCAGTACTTC. It specifies CASSYSGLAGQETQYF.

V gene TRBV30 combines with J gene TRBJ1-3; unclear D gene. Germline assignment: CDR1 GTSNPN and CDR2 SVGIG (reference sequence). V gave up 0 bases and J gave up 0 bases, with 9 bases separating them. The CDR3 runs 15 residues. The CDR3 sequence is CAWSVRAPSGNTIYF. The CDR3 coding sequence is TGTGCCTGGAGTGTACGGGCCCCCTCTGGAAACACCATATATTTT.

The V call is TRBV12-3 or TRBV12-4, the J call TRBJ1-1, with D perhaps TRBD1 (6 bases). V gave up 6 bases and J gave up 3 bases, with 11 bases separating them. The CDR3 contains 13 residues. CDR3 DNA sequence: TGTGCCAGCAGACGACAGGCACACACTGAAGCTTTCTTT. Amino acid sequence: CASRRQAHTEAFF.

The chain employs TRBV11-3 and TRBJ2-1, with a tentative D call TRBD1 (5 bases). The CDR3 runs to 13 residues. In germline, CDR1 is SGHNT, CDR2 YENEEA. V was pared by 4 bases and J by 6 bases, with 10 bases between. The CDR3 nucleotides are TGTGCCAGCAGCTGGGGCAGGCTCAATGAGCAGTTCTTC. It encodes CASSWGRLNEQFF. The full variable domain, in which reference TRBV11-3 and TRBJ2-1 provide the parts outside the CDR3, is EAGVVQSPRYKIIEKKQPVAFWCNPISGHNTLYWYLQNLGQGPELLIRYENEEAVDDSQLPKDRFSAERLKGVDSTLKIQPAELGDSAVYLCASSWGRLNEQFFGPGTRLTVL.

The chain employs TRBV5-4 and TRBJ2-3; tentative D call: TRBD2 (5 bases). Trimming removed 4 bases at V and 2 bases at J, with 17 bases between. The CDR3 runs 16 residues. CDR1 is SGHNT, CDR2 YYREEE, per germline (reference sequence). The CDR3, as DNA: TGTGCCAGCAGCAAGGACTCTCTCCCCAACACAGATACGCAGTATTTT. Its translation: CASSKDSLPNTDTQYF.

The chain is built from TRBV4-1 and TRBJ1-4; possibly TRBD1 for D (6 bases). The germline V gene encodes CDR1 MGHRA and CDR2 YSYEKL. V was cut by 0 bases and J by 3 bases, with 23 bases left in between. This CDR3 spans 20 amino acids. The CDR3 protein is CASSQDPQGTRLGANEKLFF. For the CDR3, the DNA is TGCGCCAGCAGCCAAGATCCTCAGGGGACACGACTTGGGGCTAATGAAAAACTGTTTTTT.

The rearrangement links TRBV20-1 to TRBJ1-2; 8 positions agree with TRBD1. The CDR3 runs to 14 residues. The V and J ends lost 5 bases and 4 bases, in that order; junction bases with no gene match: 9. Germline V lookup: CDR1 DFQATT, CDR2 SNEGSKA (reference sequence). Here the CDR3 reads CSARDRGEGYGYTF. CDR3 in DNA: TGCAGTGCTCGTGACAGGGGTGAGGGCTATGGCTACACCTTC.

The V and J genes are TRBV9 and TRBJ1-3; D gene ambiguous. The CDR3 is 15 amino acids. V gave up 3 bases and J gave up 0 bases, with 10 bases separating them. Germline V gives CDR1 SGDLS, CDR2 YYNGEE. CDR3 protein: CASSGDTDSGNTIYF. CDR3 bases: TGTGCCAGCAGCGGCGATACAGACTCTGGAAACACCATATATTTT.

J is TRBJ1-4 and V is TRBV6-5; D is possibly TRBD1 (6 bases). V lost 7 bases and J lost 5, with 11 bases in between. This CDR3 has 13 amino acids. Germline-derived CDR1 and CDR2 are MNHEY and SVGAGI. The CDR3 DNA reads as TGTGCCAGCATACGGGGGCCGAATGAAAAACTGTTTTTT. Amino acid sequence: CASIRGPNEKLFF.

The chain recombines TRBV5-1 with TRBJ1-2, with D perhaps matching TRBD1 (6 bases). Germline CDR1 and CDR2: SGHRS and YFSETQ. The CDR3 extends over 15 amino acids. The ends were cut back, 0 bases at V and 6 bases at J, with 15 bases in the middle. Here the CDR3 DNA reads TGCGCCAGCAGCTTGGTTGGGGGCTCTGTCAATGGCTACACCTTC. Protein sequence: CASSLVGGSVNGYTF.

The V call is TRBV7-2, the J call TRBJ2-5; tentative D call: TRBD1 (6 bases). CDR1 is SGHTA and CDR2 is FQGNSA in the germline V gene. V dropped 4 bases and J dropped 4 bases, with 13 bases sitting between them. The CDR3 has 14 residues. CDR3 DNA sequence: TGTGCCAGCAGCTCTCAACAGGGTACAGAGACCCAGTACTTC. This codes for CASSSQQGTETQYF.

Ten or more counts support this clone. V and J are TRBV29-1 and TRBJ2-7, with 8 nucleotides matching TRBD2. V lost 7 bases, J lost 0 bases, and 5 bases stayed unmatched. The CDR3 is made up of 13 amino acids. The germline CDR1 and CDR2 sequences are SQVTM and ANQGSEA. The DNA for the CDR3 is TGCAGCGCCTGGCGGGGGGACTCCTACGAGCAGTACTTC. It yields the protein CSAWRGDSYEQYF.

This sequence joins TRBV4-3 and TRBJ1-1, with unresolved D. This CDR3 comprises 15 residues. Trimming pared 4 bases from V and 0 bases from J, leaving 12 bases between. CDR1 and CDR2 (germline): LGHNA, YSLEER. Written as DNA, the CDR3 is TGCGCCAGCAGCCCGAACGGGGTTCTGAACACTGAAGCTTTCTTT. Amino acid sequence: CASSPNGVLNTEAFF.

The chain recombines TRBV19 with TRBJ2-3, with D possibly being TRBD2 (5 bases). V lost 5 bases to trimming and J lost 2 bases, with 14 bases between them. This CDR3 has 15 residues. The V gene's germline CDR1 is LNHDA and CDR2 SQIVND (reference sequence). The CDR3 here is CASSGYSGITDTQYF. CDR3 DNA: TGTGCCAGTAGTGGGTACAGCGGTATCACAGATACGCAGTATTTT.

CDR3 in amino acids: CASSEEDSSYEQYF. The CDR3 region has the DNA TGTGCCAGCAGTGAAGAAGACAGCTCCTACGAGCAGTACTTC. The chain is built from TRBV2 and TRBJ2-7, with D possibly matching TRBD1 (5 bases). This CDR3 comprises 14 residues. Trimming removed 1 base at V and 0 bases at J, with 7 bases between. CDR1 is SNHLY and CDR2 is FYNNEI in the germline V gene.